These 25 T cell receptor beta chains share one sample of origin, sequenced in a study of tumor-infiltrating lymphocytes in oesophageal squamous cell carcinoma. MiXCR, applied by TCRdb to the PCR reads, yields one record per CDR3 protein. The sample consists of more than 15,000 distinct CDR3 sequences, about 46% of them appearing once. The sample consisted of normal esophageal tissue next to the tumor. The receptors derive from a female donor with esophageal squamous cell carcinoma.

The genes are TRBV11-2 and TRBJ2-4; D possibly matches TRBD1 or TRBD2 (6 bases each). Judging by the DNA end, TRBJ2-7 fits better; the J call may be wrong. The CDR3 has 14 residues. Germline CDR1 is SGHAT and CDR2 is FQNNGV. CDR3 sequence: CASSRRGHSYEQYF. The CDR3 DNA follows: TGTGCCAGCAGCCGCCGGGGGCACTCCTACGAGCAGTACTTC.

In the case of this clonotype: The missing conserved phenylalanine or tryptophan at the end of this CDR3 makes a read error likely. Because the CDR3's place on the DNA is in doubt, the DNA is left out and the CDR3 is given as listed by TCRdb. This chain joins TRBV6-1 and TRBJ2-1; TRBD1 is the table's D call, not checked against the DNA. From germline, CDR1 is MNHNS and CDR2 SASEGT. The CDR3 is 17 residues long, ends included. CDR3 protein: CASTTLGTGGVGYTFGS.

This clonotype was counted many times. The rearrangement uses TRBV24-1 and TRBJ1-5, with 8 nucleotides matching TRBD1. This CDR3 has 14 amino acids. Unmatched junction bases numbered 5, after V lost 10 bases and J lost 1 base. CDR1 and CDR2 (germline): KGHDR, SFDVKD. CDR3 DNA sequence: TGTGCCACGCGAGGACAGGGAAGCAATCAGCCCCAGCATTTT. Translated: CATRGQGSNQPQHF.

This clonotype was seen at least ten times. The CDR3 reads CASSLYNRGATDTQYF. The CDR3 bases are TGCGCCAGCAGCCTCTACAACAGGGGGGCCACAGATACGCAGTATTTT. The rearrangement joins TRBV4-1 to TRBJ2-3, with 8 nucleotides matching TRBD1. CDR1 is MGHRA and CDR2 is YSYEKL in the germline V gene. This CDR3 region has 16 residues. V was clipped by 4 bases and J by 2 bases; unmatched bases: 8.

For this clonotype: A clone one base away is much larger, so this may be a read error. The chain employs TRBV19 and TRBJ2-7; the match to TRBD2 covers 8 bases. Per the germline V gene, CDR1 is LNHDA and CDR2 is SQIVND (reference sequence). CDR3 size: 16 residues. V dropped 4 bases and J dropped 7; count of bases not matched to a gene: 15. The CDR3 protein is CASSNGTRGFHNEQYF. For the CDR3, the DNA is TGTGCCAGTAGTAACGGGACTAGAGGTTTCCACAATGAGCAGTACTTC.

This clonotype was found a few times. The rearrangement links TRBV7-6 to TRBJ1-1; no reliable D call. There are 18 residues in the CDR3. CDR1 and CDR2 from the germline V gene are SGHVS and FNYEAQ. Trimming removed 5 bases from V and 2 bases from J, with 24 bases in between. Here the CDR3 DNA reads TGTGCCAGCAGCCCTAAAACTATTACCGGGCCCCCCAACACTGAAGCTTTCTTT. As protein: CASSPKTITGPPNTEAFF.

V usage is TRBV6-6 and J usage is TRBJ2-3; D perhaps matches TRBD2 (5 bases). Trimming removed 0 bases at V and 0 bases at J, with 10 bases between. The CDR3 spans 16 residues. From germline, CDR1 is MNHNY and CDR2 SVGAGI (reference sequence). CDR3 in amino acids: CASSYSRRSSTDTQYF. The CDR3 DNA is TGTGCCAGCAGTTACTCGCGGAGGTCTAGCACAGATACGCAGTATTTT.

The V call is TRBV7-3, the J call TRBJ2-7, with 16 bases matching TRBD2. The CDR3 covers 16 residues. The germline V gene encodes CDR1 SGHTA and CDR2 FQGTGA. With V trimmed by 5 bases and J by 10 bases, 11 bases remained unmatched. Here the CDR3 DNA reads TGTGCCAGCAGCCTCGGGACTAGCGGGGGGGCAGGGATTCAGTACTTC. Translated: CASSLGTSGGAGIQYF.

This clonotype turned up a few times. The chain couples TRBV18 to TRBJ2-1, with D hard to call. The J call is doubtful: the DNA matches TRBJ2-7 better. The germline V gene encodes CDR1 KGHSH and CDR2 LQKENI. This CDR3 has 14 amino acids. The CDR3 here is CASSPGIHSYEQYF. CDR3 bases: TGTGCCAGCTCACCAGGAATTCACTCCTACGAGCAGTACTTC.

The rearrangement uses TRBV6-2 or TRBV6-3 and TRBJ2-1; no firm D call. Germline CDR1 MNHEY, CDR2 SVGEGT. The CDR3 is 9 amino acids. V was shortened by 10 bases and J by 2 bases, with 0 bases between the two germline ends. The CDR3 here is CATYNEQFF. DNA of the CDR3: TGTGCCACCTACAATGAGCAGTTCTTC.

About this clonotype itself: A read error may produce the germline difference seen at one junction end. V and J are TRBV6-5 and TRBJ2-7, with 7 bases aligning to TRBD1. This CDR3 is built from 14 residues. The germline V gene encodes CDR1 MNHEY and CDR2 SVGAGI. CDR3 in amino acids: CAIKGASKNSPLHF. The CDR3, as DNA: TGTGCCATCAAGGGGGCGAGTAAGAATTCACCCCTCCACTTC.

The chain has TRBV7-3 and TRBJ2-3; D possibly corresponds to TRBD2 (7 bases). The DNA end favors TRBJ2-7, so the J call may be wrong. This CDR3 spans 15 amino acids. Germline V gene lookup returns CDR1 SGHTA and CDR2 FQGTGA. CDR3: CASSTRGGGTYEQYF. CDR3 DNA: TGTGCCAGCAGCACTAGGGGGGGAGGGACCTACGAGCAGTACTTC.

The V gene is TRBV19, the J gene TRBJ1-2, with 10 bases matching TRBD1. The CDR3 runs 12 residues. In germline, CDR1 is LNHDA, CDR2 SQIVND (reference sequence). The ends lost 8 bases at V and 8 bases at J; junction bases unmatched: 5. CDR3 DNA: TGTGCCAGTTCGACAGGGGGCAGGGGCTACACCTTC. This translates into CASSTGGRGYTF.

This chain joins TRBV7-6 and TRBJ2-3; the D is unclear. The CDR3 totals 12 residues. The V gene lost 5 bases and the J gene lost 5 bases, with 8 bases spanning the gap. Germline V gene sequence: CDR1 SGHVS, CDR2 FNYEAQ. The CDR3 nucleotides are TGTGCCAGCAGCAGATACCAAGATACGCAGTATTTT. Amino acids: CASSRYQDTQYF. The entire variable domain, with the rest obtained from reference TRBV7-6 and TRBJ2-3, is as follows: GAGVSQSPRYKVTKRGQDVALRCDPISGHVSLYWYRQALGQGPEFLTYFNYEAQQDKSGLPNDRFSAERPEGSISTLTIQRTEQRDSAMYRCASSRYQDTQYFGPGTRLTVL.

This clonotype was seen a few times. A read error is possible here, since a much larger clone lies one base away. The chain carries TRBV6-1 and TRBJ2-7; 8 bases line up with TRBD1. Germline-derived CDR1 and CDR2 are MNHNS and SASEGT. The CDR3 runs to 13 residues. The CDR3 loop is CASRRDRNYGYNF. DNA for the CDR3: TGTGCCAGCAGGCGGGACAGGAACTATGGCTACAACTTC.

This chain uses TRBV7-6 with TRBJ2-5; 12 positions match TRBD2. The better agreement between TRBJ2-7 and the DNA end casts doubt on the J call. Germline values: CDR1 SGHVS, CDR2 FNYEAQ. This CDR3 has 17 amino acids. CDR3 DNA sequence: TGTGCCAGCAGCTCCCGAAGACTAGCGGGAGCCCGCCACGAGCAGTACTTC. As protein: CASSSRRLAGARHEQYF.

The gene calls are TRBV10-3 and TRBJ2-3; 8 bases align to TRBD2. Germline assignment: CDR1 ENHRY and CDR2 SYGVKD. With V trimmed by 4 bases and J by 0 bases, 3 bases remained unmatched. The length of the CDR3 is 15 residues. The CDR3 region is CAISALAGSTDTQYF. The CDR3 DNA is TGTGCCATCAGTGCGCTAGCGGGTAGCACAGATACGCAGTATTTT.

The chain is built from TRBV6-6 and TRBJ2-5; D gene ambiguous. The ends were cut back, 0 bases at V and 0 bases at J, with 5 bases in the middle. Germline CDR1 is MNHNY and CDR2 is SVGAGI (reference sequence). The CDR3 sequence is 14 residues long. This CDR3 reads CASSYSLNQETQYF. The CDR3 DNA reads as TGTGCCAGCAGTTACTCTCTGAACCAAGAGACCCAGTACTTC.

The chain carries TRBV27 and TRBJ2-7, with TRBD2 identical over 7 bases. The V and J ends lost 4 bases and 12 bases, in that order; junction bases with no gene match: 12. This CDR3 is built from 13 residues. Germline V lookup: CDR1 MNHEY, CDR2 SMNVEV (reference sequence). CDR3: CASSSGLGFTRYF. DNA for the CDR3: TGTGCCAGCAGTTCCGGACTAGGATTCACCCGGTACTTC.

This clonotype appeared many times. The J gene is TRBJ1-6, the V gene TRBV7-9; no clear D. This CDR3 region has 14 residues. Trimming stripped 2 bases from V and 7 bases from J, with 9 bases between. Germline loops: CDR1 SEHNR, CDR2 FQNEAQ (reference sequence). DNA for the CDR3: TGTGCCAGCAGCTTACCTCCGGCAAATTCACCCCTCCACTTT. Translating gives CASSLPPANSPLHF.

The sample holds many counts of this clonotype. The chain uses TRBV11-3 and TRBJ1-1; no clear D gene. Germline V gene lookup returns CDR1 SGHNT and CDR2 YENEEA. The CDR3 totals 9 residues. The V end was cut by 3 bases, the J end by 14 bases, with 7 bases between. The CDR3 bases are TGTGCCAGCAGCTTCAGGACCTTCTTT. Translation gives CASSFRTFF.

V usage is TRBV7-2 and J usage is TRBJ1-6; perhaps TRBD1 as D (5 bases). The V and J ends lost 1 base and 10 bases respectively, with 14 bases between them. Per the germline V gene, CDR1 is SGHTA and CDR2 is FQGNSA. This CDR3 contains 15 residues. CDR3 DNA: TGTGCCAGCAGCTTAGTGGGGGACCGGGGGTCACCCCTCCACTTT. Its protein product is CASSLVGDRGSPLHF.

The chain links TRBV5-5 to TRBJ2-1, with TRBD1 matching 7 bases. The V gene's germline CDR1 is SGHKS and CDR2 YYEKEE (reference sequence). J lost 2 bases, V lost 2 bases, and 4 bases had no gene match. This CDR3 contains 15 residues. The CDR3 here is CASSLGQGAYNEQFF. CDR3 DNA sequence: TGTGCCAGCAGCTTAGGGCAGGGGGCCTACAATGAGCAGTTCTTC.

In its sample, this clonotype was seen many times. V gene TRBV6-1 combines with J gene TRBJ2-1; no clear D gene. Trimming cost V 7 bases and J 7 bases, with 17 bases left between them. The CDR3 length is 14 residues. The germline V gene has CDR1 MNHNS and CDR2 SASEGT. CDR3 sequence reads: CASTPLQRLNEQFF. The CDR3 region has the DNA TGTGCCAGCACCCCCCTTCAGCGTTTGAATGAGCAGTTCTTC.

In DNA form, the CDR3 reads TGTGCCAGCAGCACCCTGGGGGGGGGCTACGAGCAGTACTTC. Translating it yields CASSTLGGGYEQYF. The gene calls are TRBV6-2 or TRBV6-3 and TRBJ2-1; TRBD2 aligns across 7 bases. The last part of the DNA fits TRBJ2-7 better; the J call may be wrong. The germline V gene encodes CDR1 MNHEY and CDR2 SVGEGT. This CDR3 region has 14 residues.